This record concerns one T cell receptor beta chain sequence. It has no known antigen specificity. No quality values exist for individual bases; no much larger clone is one base distant. The data are from a study of PD-1 blockade in classical Hodgkin lymphoma (dated by TCRdb to 2020 to 2021). The study in broad terms: The study used CyTOF and TCR beta sequencing to define a peripheral blood immune signature of response to PD-1 blockade in classical Hodgkin lymphoma.

The time point label, as the study defines it: newly diagnosed, previously untreated cHL patient sample. PBMCs from patients with newly diagnosed, previously untreated classical Hodgkin lymphoma were sequenced as a comparison group for the relapsed/refractory trial patients. Peripheral blood was collected in 8 mL Vacutainer Cell Preparation Tubes, from which PBMCs were isolated by centrifugation and then cryopreserved. Genomic DNA was isolated using the Qiagen DNeasy kit from unsorted PBMCs as well as from negatively selected CD4+ and CD8+ fractions. Amplification of TCR beta CDR3 regions was done by immunoSEQ multiplex PCR with primers that anneal to V and J segments. Amplification bias was minimized using a synthetic immune receptor repertoire, and residual bias was removed computationally after sequencing. The authors processed their data as follows. Repertoire diversity was quantified as the Shannon entropy index using custom Python scripts. Unsorted, CD4+ and CD8+ repertoires were analyzed separately, except for combined analyses in which CD4+ and CD8+ sequences were merged in silico. TCRdb mirrors the immuneACCESS table, restricted to in-frame sequences. Some clones are absent from its copies; in checked studies, under half trace to an unresolved V gene, and the reason for the others is unknown. That table supplies the V and J calls and clone size; D and trimming were determined from the DNA. Present in this sample are 30,000 to 35,000 clones, approximately 94% of which were seen just once. The ten top clones hold roughly 2.5% of the sample.

Study-wide conclusions, independent of this receptor: Only a single clinical trial cohort was studied, and what caused the repertoire differences, possibly disease activity or prior therapy, remained undefined. Baseline TCR diversity was reported as lower in newly diagnosed patients than in healthy donors, and lower still in relapsed/refractory patients.

The CDR3 starts with the cysteine, ends with the phenylalanine, and has 15 residues. CDR3 DNA only is kept here, 45 bases in frame from base 1. CDR1 and CDR2 are drawn from the germline V gene (reference sequence): SGHNT, YYREEE. The trim is 6 bases for V and 8 bases for J, with a gap of 21 bases between the germline ends. The origin of this receptor is a human donor with classical Hodgkin lymphoma. Sequencing was carried out using peripheral blood mononuclear cells (PBMCs). Recombination linked TRBV5-4 to TRBJ2-1; tentative D gene TRBD1, with 6 bases matching. The DNA sequence is TGTGCCAGCACCGCAACAGGGACCCGGATCTATGAGCAGTTCTTC. This gives the protein CASTATGTRIYEQFF.